Shown below are 18 T cell receptor beta chains from a single sample sequenced in a study of blood T cell repertoires in COVID-19. The table came from immunoSEQ multiplex PCR; TCRdb's copy has only in-frame clones and leaves some out. The sample comprises approximately 150,000 clones, roughly 84% of which are singletons, and approximately 7.1% rests with the top ten. The sample taken for sequencing was peripheral blood. Every receptor here comes from a woman aged 50 to 60 in a cohort sampled during active or convalescent COVID-19.

The gene calls are TRBV7-3 and TRBJ2-3; 8 bases are shared with TRBD1. The CDR3 is made up of 15 amino acids. Trimming removed 0 bases from V and 4 bases from J; junction bases left unmatched: 3. The germline V gene encodes CDR1 SGHTA and CDR2 FQGTGA. The CDR3 DNA sequence: TGTGCCAGCAGCTTAACGGACAGGGCCGCAGATACGCAGTATTTT. Its protein product is CASSLTDRAADTQYF. The variable domain in full, with the rest retrieved from reference TRBV7-3 and TRBJ2-3, is GAGVSQTPSNKVTEKGKYVELRCDPISGHTALYWYRQSLGQGPEFLIYFQGTGAADDSGLPNDRFFAVRPEGSVSTLKIQRTERGDSAVYLCASSLTDRAADTQYFGPGTRLTVL.

A few counts support this clone. This chain uses TRBV7-2 with TRBJ2-2, with TRBD2 matching over 10 bases. CDR3 size: 18 residues. Trimming removed 2 bases from V and 5 bases from J; junction bases left unmatched: 11. Per germline, CDR1 SGHTA and CDR2 FQGNSA. CDR3 sequence (DNA): TGTGCCAGCAGCTTAAACCCGGGACTAGCGTCGAGGACCGGGGAGCTGTTTTTT. It codes for CASSLNPGLASRTGELFF.

The chain is built from TRBV9 and TRBJ1-1, with 7 nucleotides matching TRBD1. Looked up from germline, CDR1 is SGDLS and CDR2 is YYNGEE. This CDR3 has 15 amino acids. Unmatched junction bases numbered 5, after V lost 2 bases and J lost 1 base. The CDR3 sequence is CASSVAGTANTEAFF. The CDR3 DNA is TGTGCCAGCAGCGTCGCCGGGACAGCGAACACTGAAGCTTTCTTT. The entire variable domain, with the rest obtained from reference TRBV9 and TRBJ1-1, is as follows: DSGVTQTPKHLITATGQRVTLRCSPRSGDLSVYWYQQSLDQGLQFLIQYYNGEERAKGNILERFSAQQFPDLHSELNLSSLELGDSALYFCASSVAGTANTEAFFGQGTRLTVV.

The chain employs TRBV6-5 and TRBJ1-6, with D unclear. This CDR3 spans 15 amino acids. The germline V gene has CDR1 MNHEY and CDR2 SVGAGI. Trimming took off 0 bases at V and 7 bases at J, with 10 bases between the two ends. In nucleotides, the CDR3 is TGTGCCAGCAGTTACTCGCTCGCCAGAAATTCACCCCTCCACTTT. Residues: CASSYSLARNSPLHF.

The genes are TRBV5-6 and TRBJ1-4; D ambiguous. CDR1 and CDR2 (germline): SGHDT, YYEEEE. Trimming took 4 bases from V and 0 from J, leaving 13 bases between them. This CDR3 contains 16 residues. CDR3 sequence reads: CASSPSPTATNEKLFF. The DNA of the CDR3 is TGTGCCAGCAGCCCGAGTCCTACAGCAACTAATGAAAAACTGTTTTTT.

The chain joins TRBV30 to TRBJ1-3; 10 positions agree with TRBD1. Germline trimming cut 0 bases from V and 3 bases from J; bases unmatched to any gene: 5. Per germline, CDR1 GTSNPN and CDR2 SVGIG (reference sequence). CDR3 length: 16 amino acids. In DNA form, the CDR3 reads TGTGCCTGGAGTGTCCTGACAGGGGGCCGTGGAAACACCATATATTTT. This translates into CAWSVLTGGRGNTIYF.

V usage is TRBV4-1 and J usage is TRBJ1-6, with D unclear. The V end lost 0 bases, the J end lost 9 bases, and 12 bases lay between the germline ends. The germline CDR1 and CDR2 sequences are MGHRA and YSYEKL. The CDR3 covers 15 residues. The CDR3 region has the DNA TGCGCCAGCAGCCAAGATCGGACTGGTCCTTCACCCCTCCACTTT. Translation: CASSQDRTGPSPLHF.

This chain uses TRBV25-1 with TRBJ1-2, with D tentatively TRBD1 (5 bases). V was shortened by 5 bases and J by 3 bases, with 13 bases between the two germline ends. Germline V gives CDR1 MGHDK, CDR2 SYGVNS. The CDR3 totals 14 residues. DNA of the CDR3: TGTGCCAGCAGTCGCGGGGGGGAACACTATGGCTACACCTTC. Its protein is CASSRGGEHYGYTF.

This clone was seen a few times. The chain has TRBV18 and TRBJ2-3; perhaps TRBD2 as D (7 bases). CDR1 and CDR2 from the germline V gene are KGHSH and LQKENI. Trimming removed 0 bases from V and 15 bases from J, with 19 bases in between. This CDR3 contains 14 residues. DNA of the CDR3: TGTGCCAGCTCACCACCGGGAGACGGGGGGCCTGAATATTTT. This encodes CASSPPGDGGPEYF.

J is TRBJ2-2 and V is TRBV7-9; 10 bases fit TRBD1. Germline trimming cut 1 base from V and 6 bases from J; bases unmatched to any gene: 2. Germline V gene data show CDR1 as SEHNR and CDR2 as FQNEAQ (reference sequence). This CDR3 has 15 amino acids. CDR3 residues: CASSLGGQGAGELFF. In DNA, the CDR3 is TGTGCCAGCAGCTTAGGCGGACAGGGGGCCGGGGAGCTGTTTTTT.

The V and J genes are TRBV6-1 and TRBJ1-4; D is unresolved. Germline V gene lookup returns CDR1 MNHNS and CDR2 SASEGT. This CDR3 region has 13 residues. V was cut by 3 bases and J by 5 bases, with 7 bases left in between. The DNA of the CDR3 is TGTGCCAGCAGTGACGGTCAAAATGAAAAACTGTTTTTT. Its translation: CASSDGQNEKLFF.

The CDR3 DNA reads TGCGCCAGCAGCCAAGATTGGGGGACAGGGGGTGGCTACACCTTC. Its protein is CASSQDWGTGGGYTF. This rearrangement joins TRBV4-3 to TRBJ1-2; TRBD1 matches at 11 bases. From germline, CDR1 is LGHNA and CDR2 YSLEER. The V gene end was trimmed by 0 bases and the J gene end by 7 bases; junction bases not matched to a gene: 4. The CDR3 sequence is 15 residues long.

The chain combines TRBV7-2 with TRBJ1-4; D is undetermined. The CDR3 is 18 residues long. Trimming left V 0 bases short and J 0 bases short, with 14 bases between. Germline V gene lookup returns CDR1 SGHTA and CDR2 FQGNSA. The CDR3 coding sequence is TGTGCCAGCAGCTTAGCGTATGCGGGGTCGGCAACTAATGAAAAACTGTTTTTT. Translation gives CASSLAYAGSATNEKLFF.

The J gene is TRBJ2-7, the V gene TRBV18, with D perhaps matching TRBD2 (6 bases). This CDR3 spans 13 amino acids. The V gene's germline CDR1 is KGHSH and CDR2 LQKENI. The ends were cut back, 3 bases at V and 2 bases at J, with 8 bases in the middle. The CDR3 DNA sequence: TGTGCCAGCTCACCGGGACTTACCTACGAGCAGTACTTC. Protein product: CASSPGLTYEQYF.

In its sample, this clone was seen once. The gene calls are TRBV5-1 and TRBJ1-2; 9 bases are a match to TRBD1. The J segment lost 6 bases and the V segment lost 5 bases, leaving 11 bases of the junction unmatched. This CDR3 region has 15 residues. Germline loops: CDR1 SGHRS, CDR2 YFSETQ. CDR3 in amino acids: CASSNQGQGLDGYTF. CDR3 sequence (DNA): TGCGCCAGCAGTAACCAGGGACAGGGTCTTGATGGCTACACCTTC.

This clone was seen a few times. The V call is TRBV6-2 or TRBV6-3, the J call TRBJ1-1; D may be TRBD1 (6 bases). Trimming shortened V by 5 bases and J by 4 bases, and 17 bases separated the two germline ends. CDR3 length: 15 amino acids. Looked up from germline, CDR1 is MNHEY and CDR2 is SVGEGT. CDR3 sequence: CASSDTQGLITEAFF. For the CDR3, the DNA is TGTGCCAGCAGTGATACTCAGGGGCTGATCACTGAAGCTTTCTTT.

The rearrangement uses TRBV2 and TRBJ2-3, with D possibly being TRBD1 (5 bases). This CDR3 contains 13 residues. Per germline, CDR1 SNHLY and CDR2 FYNNEI. The germline V and J ends were trimmed by 9 bases and 2 bases, with 12 bases remaining between them. In DNA, the CDR3 is TGTGCCAGAGGACACCCAGCCACAGATACGCAGTATTTT. Translating gives CARGHPATDTQYF.

This chain uses TRBV10-3 with TRBJ2-2; 12 bases match TRBD2. Germline lookup yields CDR1 ENHRY and CDR2 SYGVKD. CDR3 length equals 17 residues. Trimming took 5 bases from V and 1 from J; bases not matched to a gene: 5. CDR3: CAISRLAGAGNTGELFF. CDR3 nucleotide sequence: TGTGCCATCAGTAGACTAGCGGGGGCCGGGAACACCGGGGAGCTGTTTTTT.